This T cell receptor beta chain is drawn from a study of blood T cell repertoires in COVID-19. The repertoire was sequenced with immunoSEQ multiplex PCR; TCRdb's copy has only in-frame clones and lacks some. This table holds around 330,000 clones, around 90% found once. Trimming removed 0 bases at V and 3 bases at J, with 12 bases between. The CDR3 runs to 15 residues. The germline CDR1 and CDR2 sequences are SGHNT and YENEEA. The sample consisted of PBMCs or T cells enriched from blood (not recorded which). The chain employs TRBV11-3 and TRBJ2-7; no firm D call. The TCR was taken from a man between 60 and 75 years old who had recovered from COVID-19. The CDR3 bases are TGTGCCAGCAGCTTAGACCCCACCCCGGGCTACGAGCAGTACTTC. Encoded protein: CASSLDPTPGYEQYF.